This TCR beta chain was sequenced during a study of blood T cell repertoires in COVID-19. Repertoires were generated with immunoSEQ multiplex PCR, while TCRdb's copy carries only in-frame clones and drops some. Found here are about 270,000 clones, approximately 90% of them singletons; the top ten hold around 2%. Those who participated ranged in age from about 18 to 89 years and resided in about two dozen US areas. This CDR3 spans 15 amino acids. V lost 0 bases to trimming and J lost 4 bases; unmatched junction nucleotides: 4. CDR1 is SGHKS, CDR2 YYEKEE, per germline (reference sequence). V is TRBV5-5 and J is TRBJ1-5; TRBD1 aligns across 7 bases. The sequenced sample consisted of PBMCs or T cells enriched from blood (not recorded which). This clonotype was obtained from a woman in her sixties or seventies in a cohort exposed to, infected with or recovered from COVID-19 (not recorded which). The CDR3 bases are TGTGCCAGCAGCTTGGAAGGGGGCAGGAATCAGCCCCAGCATTTT. Amino acid sequence: CASSLEGGRNQPQHF.